One T cell receptor (beta chain) is described in this entry. Germline CDR1 and CDR2: SGHVS and FNYEAQ. V lost 2 bases to trimming and J lost 1 base; unmatched junction nucleotides: 1. The CDR3 contains 15 residues. Under the authors' procedure: Reference gene primer amplification gave estimated nucleated cell counts. Measured with immunoSEQ multiplex PCR; TCRdb has only the in-frame clones, and not every one. Clone size and V and J calls were adopted from that table, with D and trimming inferred from the DNA. The data contain some 140,000 clones, roughly 77% of them seen just once; the ten biggest clones take up 4.5% to 5%. The sample comes from a study of blood T cell repertoires in COVID-19.

This TCR was recovered from a woman between 65 and 79 years old with COVID-19, enrolled during active disease. Source material: peripheral blood. V and J are TRBV7-6 and TRBJ2-2, with 7 bases fitting TRBD1. CDR3 bases: TGTGCCAGCAGCTTACGACAGGGGAACACCGGGGAGCTGTTTTTT. Protein: CASSLRQGNTGELFF. The whole variable domain, filled in from reference TRBV7-6 and TRBJ2-2, reads GAGVSQSPRYKVTKRGQDVALRCDPISGHVSLYWYRQALGQGPEFLTYFNYEAQQDKSGLPNDRFSAERPEGSISTLTIQRTEQRDSAMYRCASSLRQGNTGELFFGEGSRLTVL.